These T cell receptor beta chains were read from a single sample in a study of blood T cells in healthy people across ages. TCRdb used MiXCR to reprocess the 5' RACE reads, holding one entry per CDR3 protein. The sample holds 750,000 to 950,000 distinct CDR3 sequences, about 55% seen once. The sample comprised blood. The origin of the receptors is a man older than 75 in good health. CDR3s include the opening cysteine and the closing phenylalanine or tryptophan. A D gene is named only where the DNA matches it firmly. Where a row states a size, it is once, few, many or the class of an expanded clone; other rows omit it.

once TRBJ1-1 . TRBV6-6 TGTGCCTCCCACCGGAAAAACACTGAAGCTTTCTTT CASHRKNTEAFF
. TRBJ1-5 . TRBV7-2 TGTGCCAGCAGCTTAGCAGGACGGGACAATCAGCCCCAGCATTTT CASSLAGRDNQPQHF
many TRBJ2-7 TRBD1 TRBV29-1 TGCAGCGTTGAAGATCGCGGGACAGGGTACGAGCAGTACTTC CSVEDRGTGYEQYF
. TRBJ1-6 . TRBV27 TGTGCCAGCAGTTACCCGAATTCACCCCTCCACTTT CASSYPNSPLHF
. TRBJ2-1 . TRBV28 TGTGCCAGCAGTTTATTGGGGGGCCTAAAGGGGGATGAGCAGTTCTTC CASSLLGGLKGDEQFF
few TRBJ1-3 . TRBV4-2 TGTGCCAGCAGCCGGCAGCTGGAGCGAAGCTCTGGAAACACCATATATTTT CASSRQLERSSGNTIYF
. TRBJ2-1 TRBD1 TRBV20-1 TGCAGTGCTCTTTGGCGGGACAGGGGGCACGATCCCAGCCAGTTCTTC CSALWRDRGHDPSQFF
many TRBJ2-1 TRBD2 TRBV12-3/TRBV12-4 TGTGCCAGCAGTCCACCGGGACTAGCGGGGGGGAATGAGCAGTTCTTC CASSPPGLAGGNEQFF
. TRBJ2-7 TRBD2 TRBV11-3 TGTGCCAGCAGCTCGGGACTAGCGGGTTTCGAGCAGTACTTC CASSSGLAGFEQYF
once TRBJ2-7 TRBD2 TRBV7-2 TGCGCCAGCAGCTCCGGGACTAGCGGGAGGAGCGAGCAGTACTTC CASSSGTSGRSEQYF
. TRBJ1-5 TRBD1 TRBV10-3 TGTGCCATCGGGACAGGGAGAAATCAGCCCCAGCATTTT CAIGTGRNQPQHF
. TRBJ1-2 TRBD1 TRBV20-1 TGCAGTGCTGAAAAGGGGGCATTTGGCTACACCTTC CSAEKGAFGYTF
. TRBJ2-6 . TRBV29-1 TGCAGCGTTGAAGATTTAGGCAATGGGGCCAACGTCCTGACTTTC CSVEDLGNGANVLTF
. TRBJ2-7 . TRBV7-2 TGTGCCAGCAGCTATTTAAGGGGGGCCTACGAGCAGTACTTC CASSYLRGAYEQYF
. TRBJ2-3 TRBD2 TRBV20-1 TGCAGTGCTAGACCGGGACTAGCGGGAGGGTCAGACAGATACGCGTATTTT CSARPGLAGGSDRYAYF
. TRBJ1-1 . TRBV2 TGTGCCAGCAGGGTCGGGATTAAGAACACTGAGGCTTTCTTT CASRVGIKNTEAFF
. TRBJ1-5 . TRBV19 TGTGCCAGTAGGGACGTGGCGGGAGTTCTTGACGGGCCCCAGCATTTT CASRDVAGVLDGPQHF
. TRBJ2-1 TRBD2 TRBV12-3/TRBV12-4 TGTGCCAGCACCACCGGCCGGGGGGATGAGCAGTTCTTC CASTTGRGDEQFF
few TRBJ2-1 . TRBV29-1 TGCAGCGTTGATTCCCGGGAGTTTGAGCAGTTCTTC CSVDSREFEQFF
. TRBJ1-4 . TRBV25-1 TGTGCCAGCAGCCCCGCGGGGGGGCGTAATGAAAAACTGTTTTTT CASSPAGGRNEKLFF
. TRBJ2-6 TRBD2 TRBV5-5 TGTGCCAGCAGTTGGCCCATACTAGCGGGGGGCTCTGGGGCCAACGTCCTGACTTTC CASSWPILAGGSGANVLTF
. TRBJ2-1 . TRBV4-2 TGTGCCAGCAGCCAAGGCGACGGAAGCTCCTACAATGAGCAGTTCTTC CASSQGDGSSYNEQFF
. TRBJ2-1 . TRBV6-5 TGTGCCAGCAGTTACTCGGGGGGGCTCTCCTACAATGAGCAGTTCTTC CASSYSGGLSYNEQFF
. TRBJ2-1 TRBD2 TRBV29-1 TGCAGCGTTGGGCGAGGGATCCTAGCGGGAACTCCCGACAATGAGCAGTTCTTC CSVGRGILAGTPDNEQFF
. TRBJ1-5 . TRBV7-2 TGTGCCAGCAGCTTATTTTTATTTCAGCCCCAGCATTTT CASSLFLFQPQHF
. TRBJ2-3 . TRBV20-1 TGCAGTGCTGGACAATCCACAGATACGCAGTATTTT CSAGQSTDTQYF